A selection of T cell receptor beta chains follows, all from one sample in a study of chemoradiotherapy in HPV16-positive cancers. Profiled with immunoSEQ multiplex PCR; TCRdb holds only in-frame clones, not every one. The sample holds over 15,000 clones, 75% to 80% seen once. This sample was gathered from a patient who underwent chemoradiotherapy. The receptor source for this set is a human donor with HPV-associated anogenital cancer. Each CDR3 is given with its conserved first and last residue. D genes are given only for firm matches. Only part of the rows carry a size: once, few, many, or a class if the clone is expanded.

j_gene | abundance | d_gene | v_gene | CDR3nt | CDR3aa
TRBJ1-2 | once | - | TRBV7-6 | TGTGCCAGCAGCTCGGACAGCGAAGGCGGTGGCTACACCTTC | CASSSDSEGGGYTF
TRBJ1-2 | - | - | TRBV28 | TGTGCCAGCAGTCCAGTTTGGGCCGTCGTGACAGGAAGCTATGGCTACACCTTC | CASSPVWAVVTGSYGYTF
TRBJ2-7 | - | TRBD2 | TRBV27 | TGTGCCAGCAGTACCCGGGGTCGGGGGGGCCCGATCCTGTACTTC | CASSTRGRGGPILYF
TRBJ2-1 | - | TRBD2 | TRBV27 | TGTGCCAGCACCCCCCTGGGGGCTAGCGGGTACAATGAGCAGTTCTTC | CASTPLGASGYNEQFF
TRBJ1-1 | - | - | TRBV7-2 | TGTGCCAGCAGCTTCGTCCGGGTCGGGGGCACTGAAGCTTTCTTT | CASSFVRVGGTEAFF
TRBJ1-2 | - | - | TRBV7-6 | TGTGCCAGCAGCTTAGGCCCTTTATATGGCTACACCTTC | CASSLGPLYGYTF
TRBJ2-7 | - | - | TRBV4-3 | TGCGCCAGCAGCCAAGATCCCGAGGTGGCCACCACCTACGAGCAGTACTTC | CASSQDPEVATTYEQYF
TRBJ1-5 | - | - | TRBV28 | TGTGCCAGCAGATCCGTGGGTAATCAGCCCCAGCATTTT | CASRSVGNQPQHF
TRBJ2-2 | - | - | TRBV5-1 | TGCGCCAGCAGCTTGTATGGGACGGGCACCGGGGAGCTGTTTTTT | CASSLYGTGTGELFF
TRBJ2-1 | - | - | TRBV5-1 | TGCGCCAGCAGCTTGGGATCCGCCAGGGGGGCGAATGAGCAGTTCTTC | CASSLGSARGANEQFF
TRBJ2-1 | - | - | TRBV6-4 | TGTGCCAGCAGTGAGGGCCAGGAGACTTACAATGAGCAGTTCTTC | CASSEGQETYNEQFF
TRBJ1-2 | once | - | TRBV10-3 | TGTGCCATCAGTGACGCAGACTATGGCTACACCTTC | CAISDADYGYTF
TRBJ1-2 | - | - | TRBV6-5 | TGTGCCAGCAGTTACGGACAGCTTTATGGCTACACCTTC | CASSYGQLYGYTF
TRBJ2-7 | - | TRBD1 | TRBV7-3 | TGTGCCAGCAGCCCTTCCGGGACAGGTACCTACGAGCAGTACTTC | CASSPSGTGTYEQYF
TRBJ2-1 | - | TRBD1 | TRBV11-3 | TGTGCCAGCAGCCAGGGACAGCAAAACAATGAGCAGTTCTTC | CASSQGQQNNEQFF
TRBJ2-1 | - | - | TRBV6-5 | TGTGCCAGCAGTCGAAGGCCAGCCGATGAGCAGTTCTTC | CASSRRPADEQFF
TRBJ1-1 | few | - | TRBV30 | TGTGCCTGGACACTGGGACACCGGAAGGTTATGAACACTGAAGCTTTCTTT | CAWTLGHRKVMNTEAFF
TRBJ1-2 | - | - | TRBV14 | TGTGCCAGCAGCCAAGTTGGAGCCAGGACTGTCATGACAGCTAACTATGGCTACACCTTC | CASSQVGARTVMTANYGYTF
TRBJ2-7 | once | - | TRBV11-1 | TGTGCCAGCAGCTTATCCCCATCCTACGAGCAGTACTTC | CASSLSPSYEQYF
TRBJ2-6 | - | TRBD1 | TRBV5-1 | TGCGCCAGCAGCTTGGAGGCAGGGGGCAACTCTGGGGCCAACGTCCTGACTTTC | CASSLEAGGNSGANVLTF
TRBJ2-5 | once | - | TRBV20-1 | TGCAGTGGCCTTAGGGGGGAGACCCAGTACTTC | CSGLRGETQYF
TRBJ2-1 | - | TRBD1 | TRBV7-9 | TGTGCCAGCAGCTCTCAGGGGGATAATGAGCAGTTCTTC | CASSSQGDNEQFF
TRBJ2-7 | - | TRBD1 | TRBV5-5 | TGTGCCAGCAGCTTGATTCAGGGACAGGAGCAGTACTTC | CASSLIQGQEQYF
TRBJ2-7 | - | - | TRBV27 | TGTGCCAGCAGTTTATCGGAGACTCGCGAGCAGTACTTC | CASSLSETREQYF
TRBJ1-5 | - | - | TRBV6-6 | TGTGCCAGCACCTACCCGCAGGGAGTTGATCAGCCCCAGCATTTT | CASTYPQGVDQPQHF
TRBJ1-5 | - | - | TRBV5-1 | TGCGCCAGCAGCTTGGGACAGCAGAATCAGCCCCAGCATTTT | CASSLGQQNQPQHF
TRBJ2-7 | - | - | TRBV5-6 | TGTGCCAGCAGCTTGCGGAGGTTCTACGAGCAGTACTTC | CASSLRRFYEQYF
TRBJ1-1 | once | TRBD1 | TRBV7-9 | TGTGCCAGCAGCTTAGATCAGGGGGCGGTCACTGAAGCTTTCTTT | CASSLDQGAVTEAFF
TRBJ2-3 | - | - | TRBV5-6 | TGTGCCAGCAGCTTCTTCGACAGAGCAGTCCCAGATACGCAGTATTTT | CASSFFDRAVPDTQYF
TRBJ1-6 | - | - | TRBV9 | TGTGCCAGCAGCGTAGGGGGGGCAGGCTCCTATAATTCACCCCTCCACTTT | CASSVGGAGSYNSPLHF
TRBJ1-2 | - | - | TRBV5-6 | TGTGCCAGCAGCTCTGTCGACGGGGACATTTGGGTCTACACCTTC | CASSSVDGDIWVYTF
TRBJ2-7 | - | - | TRBV11-2 | TGTGCCAGCAGCCCCCGCCCGGCAGGCGAGCAGTACTTC | CASSPRPAGEQYF
TRBJ1-6 | - | - | TRBV5-1 | TGCGCCAGCAGCTTGGATGGGTCCACAGTGGGGAATTCACCCCTCCACTTT | CASSLDGSTVGNSPLHF
TRBJ1-1 | - | TRBD1 | TRBV5-1 | TGCGCCAGCAGAAGACAGGGGGGAGATGTGAACACTGAAGCTTTCTTT | CASRRQGGDVNTEAFF
TRBJ2-5 | - | TRBD2 | TRBV7-8 | TGTGCCAGCAGCTTATGGCGGGGGGGAGTCGGTGAGACCCAGTACTTC | CASSLWRGGVGETQYF
TRBJ1-2 | once | TRBD1 | TRBV19 | TGTGCCAGTAGTTACACAGGGGCCTATGGCTACACCTTC | CASSYTGAYGYTF
TRBJ2-3 | - | - | TRBV7-9 | TGTGCCAGCAGCCAGGGCCACTCAGATACGCAGTATTTT | CASSQGHSDTQYF
TRBJ2-7 | - | - | TRBV6-6 | TGTGCCAGCAGTGCACAAGCCTACGAGCAGTACTTC | CASSAQAYEQYF
TRBJ1-2 | - | TRBD1 | TRBV6-5 | TGTGCCAGCAGTTACCAATTGGGACAGGGTAACTATGGCTACACCTTC | CASSYQLGQGNYGYTF
TRBJ1-5 | - | - | TRBV7-2 | TGTGCCAGCACCACGGTGGGCTATCAGCCCCAGCATTTT | CASTTVGYQPQHF
TRBJ1-3 | few | TRBD1 | TRBV6-5 | TGTGCCAGCAGTTACAGGACAGGGATCTCTGGAAACACCATATATTTT | CASSYRTGISGNTIYF
TRBJ1-2 | - | TRBD1 | TRBV4-1 | TGCGCCAGCAGCCCCCAAGGGACAGTTCAAGGCTACACCTTC | CASSPQGTVQGYTF
TRBJ2-7 | few | - | TRBV11-2 | TGTGCCAGCAGCTTAGTGTTTGATTCCTACGAGCAGTACTTC | CASSLVFDSYEQYF
TRBJ1-1 | - | - | TRBV19 | TGTGCCAGTAGTCCAGAGCTTGTGGCAGCCGCAGCTTTCTTT | CASSPELVAAAAFF
TRBJ2-2 | - | - | TRBV28 | TGTGCCAGCAGTTCAAGGGGGACCGGGGAGCTGTTTTTT | CASSSRGTGELFF
TRBJ2-7 | - | TRBD2 | TRBV6-5 | TGTGCCAGCACCTTTTTTTTTCGGGGGGGCCGCGAGCAGTACTTC | CASTFFFRGGREQYF
TRBJ1-2 | - | - | TRBV28 | TGTGCCAGCAGTAAGGACGGAACCAACTATGGCTACACCTTC | CASSKDGTNYGYTF
TRBJ2-7 | - | TRBD1 | TRBV5-1 | TGCGCCAGCAGCTTGGGAAACCGGGACAGGTCCCACGAGCAGTACTTC | CASSLGNRDRSHEQYF
TRBJ2-1 | - | - | TRBV6-4 | TGTGCCAGCAGTGACGGGGGGAAGGAGGGTCAGTTCTTC | CASSDGGKEGQFF
TRBJ2-2 | - | TRBD1 | TRBV7-2 | TGTGCCAGCAGACCCACAGGGGGCAACACCGGGGAGCTGTTTTTT | CASRPTGGNTGELFF
TRBJ1-2 | - | - | TRBV7-2 | TGTGCCACCGGTCTGCCCTCGTTGGGTACCTACACCTTC | CATGLPSLGTYTF
TRBJ2-2 | - | - | TRBV7-7 | TGTGCTAGCAGCTCAGGACTAACCGACCAGGGGACCGGGGAGCTGTTTTTT | CASSSGLTDQGTGELFF
TRBJ2-1 | - | - | TRBV5-1 | TGCGCCAGCAGCTCCCGGGAGTATGAGCAGTTCTTC | CASSSREYEQFF
TRBJ2-7 | - | - | TRBV7-2 | TGTGCCAGCAGCTTAGACGGGAGCAGGGACGAGCAGTACTTC | CASSLDGSRDEQYF
TRBJ1-5 | once | - | TRBV27 | TGTGCCAGCAAAAGGGCTTGGGGTCAGCCCCAGCATTTT | CASKRAWGQPQHF
TRBJ2-7 | few | - | TRBV19 | TGTGCCAGTAGATCACTCGGGGACGGCAGCTCCTACGAGCAGTACTTC | CASRSLGDGSSYEQYF
TRBJ2-7 | - | - | TRBV7-2 | TGTGCCAGCAGCTTAGACCGACTCTCCTACGAGCAGTACTTC | CASSLDRLSYEQYF
TRBJ2-5 | - | - | TRBV9 | TGTGCCAGCAGCGTAGGGGGCAGGGGTCTTGAAGAGACCCAGTACTTC | CASSVGGRGLEETQYF
TRBJ2-5 | - | TRBD2 | TRBV7-2 | TGTGCCAGCAGCTTATCGACTAGCGGGGGCCAAGAGACCCAGTACTTC | CASSLSTSGGQETQYF
TRBJ1-4 | - | - | TRBV5-1 | TGCGCCAGCAGTCAGGGGATGGGGAGTGAAAAACTGTTTTTT | CASSQGMGSEKLFF